The present entry profiles one T cell receptor beta chain with its context. This entry is derived from a study of technical replicates of blood from several donors. Clones were sequenced by immunoSEQ multiplex PCR, and TCRdb holds only the in-frame ones, with some missing. This table holds approximately 100,000 clones, around 96% found once. Trimming stripped 6 bases from V and 4 bases from J, with 12 bases between. CDR3 length: 13 residues. Germline CDR1 and CDR2: ENHRY and SYGVKD. This TCR was recovered from a human donor in good health. The rearrangement joins TRBV10-3 to TRBJ1-2; D gene uncertain. The sequenced material came from T cells isolated from PBMCs. The CDR3 coding sequence is TGTGCCATCAGGAGCACAGAACTCTATGGCTACACCTTC. This encodes CAIRSTELYGYTF.